The rows below give T cell receptor beta chains drawn from one sample of a study of T cell changes during pregnancy in multiple sclerosis. Method: immunoSEQ multiplex PCR; TCRdb's copy keeps in-frame clones and lacks some. The sample lists under 50,000 clones, 80% to 95% seen once, with 3.5% to 5% in the top ten. This specimen was CD8+ T cells from peripheral blood mononuclear cells, taken after pregnancy. The receptors stem from a female donor with multiple sclerosis, enrolled in a pregnancy study. The CDR3 runs from the conserved cysteine through the conserved F or W.

j_gene: TRBJ2-1; v_gene: TRBV10-1; CDR3aa: CASRRTGLGLYTSDEQFF
j_gene: TRBJ2-5; v_gene: TRBV9; CDR3aa: CASSRTSGGQETQYF
j_gene: TRBJ2-4; v_gene: TRBV7-9; CDR3aa: CASSQLAGEAKNIQYF
j_gene: TRBJ2-1; v_gene: TRBV27; CDR3aa: CASRRNNEQFF
j_gene: TRBJ2-1; v_gene: TRBV7-9; CDR3aa: CASSLAGDWNNEQFF
j_gene: TRBJ2-6; v_gene: TRBV7-2; CDR3aa: CASSSRGGANVLTF
j_gene: TRBJ2-2; v_gene: TRBV2; CDR3aa: CASSEHVRTGGITGELFF
j_gene: TRBJ2-1; v_gene: TRBV27; CDR3aa: CASRNGGYEFF
j_gene: TRBJ1-4; v_gene: TRBV29-1; CDR3aa: CSVEERWGQKNEKLFF
j_gene: TRBJ2-1; v_gene: TRBV4-1; CDR3aa: CASSQGEGEQFF
j_gene: TRBJ2-2; v_gene: TRBV2; CDR3aa: CASSEGTGGAGELFF
j_gene: TRBJ2-2; v_gene: TRBV6-5; CDR3aa: CASSGLLANTGELFF
j_gene: TRBJ2-3; v_gene: TRBV5-1; CDR3aa: CASSLSEGLYEGTQYF
j_gene: TRBJ2-5; v_gene: TRBV7-9; CDR3aa: CASSSGDTQETQYF
j_gene: TRBJ1-2; v_gene: TRBV20-1; CDR3aa: CSVLDGGDTF
j_gene: TRBJ2-1; v_gene: TRBV9; CDR3aa: CASSTPGSPYGNEQFF
j_gene: TRBJ2-2; v_gene: TRBV25-1; CDR3aa: CASRYGGAGELFF
j_gene: TRBJ1-1; v_gene: TRBV14; CDR3aa: CASSPLSRTEAFF
j_gene: TRBJ2-2; v_gene: TRBV28; CDR3aa: CASSLLQGFTGELFF
j_gene: TRBJ1-2; v_gene: TRBV4-3; CDR3aa: CASSQDSTGVYGYTF
j_gene: TRBJ2-7; v_gene: TRBV30; CDR3aa: CAWIYSGRLSYEQYF
j_gene: TRBJ2-7; v_gene: TRBV9; CDR3aa: CASSNLDGYSYEQYF
j_gene: TRBJ2-3; v_gene: TRBV7-8; CDR3aa: CASSPWGSGGADTQYF
j_gene: TRBJ2-7; v_gene: TRBV6-6; CDR3aa: CASSSARYEQYF
j_gene: TRBJ2-1; v_gene: TRBV6-4; CDR3aa: CASSFDGSGVKQFF
j_gene: TRBJ2-2; v_gene: TRBV6-6; CDR3aa: CASSYSLDGTGELFF
j_gene: TRBJ1-5; v_gene: TRBV19; CDR3aa: CASILAGGNQPQHF
j_gene: TRBJ1-1; v_gene: TRBV5-1; CDR3aa: CASSLGGETEAFF
j_gene: TRBJ2-7; v_gene: TRBV27; CDR3aa: CASSGIPTSGYEQYF
j_gene: TRBJ2-7; v_gene: TRBV7-9; CDR3aa: CASSLEQGSSYEQYF
j_gene: TRBJ2-5; v_gene: TRBV7-9; CDR3aa: CASSDSPKETQYF
j_gene: TRBJ2-3; v_gene: TRBV9; CDR3aa: CASSVESGTLTDTQYF
j_gene: TRBJ1-2; v_gene: TRBV28; CDR3aa: CASSENRRDYGYTF
j_gene: TRBJ1-1; v_gene: TRBV15; CDR3aa: CATSREGGSEAFF
j_gene: TRBJ2-1; v_gene: TRBV10-2; CDR3aa: CASSETSGSYNEQFF
j_gene: TRBJ2-2; v_gene: TRBV27; CDR3aa: CASSRANTGELFF
j_gene: TRBJ1-1; v_gene: TRBV13; CDR3aa: CASSPQGGTEAFF
j_gene: TRBJ1-4; v_gene: TRBV7-9; CDR3aa: CASSGGAPVEKLFF
j_gene: TRBJ2-7; v_gene: TRBV6-1; CDR3aa: CASSWDRVGYEQYF
j_gene: TRBJ1-5; v_gene: TRBV4-1; CDR3aa: CASSQSKAGGNQPQHF